This T cell receptor (beta chain) emerged from a study of memory CD4+ T cells and cytomegalovirus serostatus. CDR1 is SGHRS and CDR2 is YFSETQ in the germline V gene. This CDR3 spans 15 amino acids. V was pared by 4 bases and J by 4 bases, with 15 bases between. Clones were sequenced by immunoSEQ multiplex PCR, and TCRdb holds only the in-frame ones, with some missing. Among about 56,000 clones listed, about 68% were seen once. The sort gate was single viable CD3+CD4+CD8-CD45RO+ cells for memory CD4+ T cells. This chain uses TRBV5-1 with TRBJ2-1, with a weak D call TRBD2 (6 bases). The sequenced sample was memory CD4+ T cells from blood. The sequence was obtained from an adult in good health and CMV-seropositive. The CDR3 DNA is TGCGCCAGCAGCCTGCTTAGCGGCTCGTACAATGAGCAGTTCTTC. This translates into CASSLLSGSYNEQFF. The full variable domain, completed using reference TRBV5-1 and TRBJ2-1, is KAGVTQTPRYLIKTRGQQVTLSCSPISGHRSVSWYQQTPGQGLQFLFEYFSETQRNKGNFPGRFSGRQFSNSRSEMNVSTLELGDSALYLCASSLLSGSYNEQFFGPGTRLTVL.